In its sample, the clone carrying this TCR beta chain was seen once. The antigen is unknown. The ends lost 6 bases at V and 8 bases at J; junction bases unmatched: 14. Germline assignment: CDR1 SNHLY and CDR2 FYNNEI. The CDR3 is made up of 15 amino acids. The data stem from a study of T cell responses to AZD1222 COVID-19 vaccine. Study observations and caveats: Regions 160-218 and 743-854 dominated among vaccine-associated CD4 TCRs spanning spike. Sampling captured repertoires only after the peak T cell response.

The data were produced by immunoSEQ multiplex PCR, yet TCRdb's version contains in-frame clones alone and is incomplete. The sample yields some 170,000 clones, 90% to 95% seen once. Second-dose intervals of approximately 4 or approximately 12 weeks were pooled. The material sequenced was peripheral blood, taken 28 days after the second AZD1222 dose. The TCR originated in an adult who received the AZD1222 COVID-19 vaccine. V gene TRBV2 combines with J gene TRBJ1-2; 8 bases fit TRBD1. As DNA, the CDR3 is TGTGCCAGCAGGGAGGAGGGCAGGGGGCAGGGAGGCTACACCTTC. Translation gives CASREEGRGQGGYTF.